The source of this T cell receptor (beta chain) is a study of blood T cell repertoires in COVID-19. As for the study in general: Sites across the United States, Italy and Spain contributed samples from acute and convalescent COVID-19. T cells, B-cell-depleted T cells, or PBMCs provided the cDNA or gDNA that served as material.

V was pared by 2 bases and J by 6 bases, with 3 bases of the junction left unmatched. In germline, CDR1 is MGHRA, CDR2 YSYEKL. CDR3 length: 16 amino acids. In this sample, this clone turned up a few times. How the authors handled the data: The assay estimated nucleated cells by amplifying reference gene primers. Here immunoSEQ multiplex PCR was the method, and the copy in TCRdb shows in-frame clones only, minus some. The DNA was the basis for D and trimming; V, J and clone size are from that table. The sample yields about 60,000 clones, 70% to 85% seen once. The V call is TRBV4-1, the J call TRBJ2-2; 13 nucleotides line up with TRBD2. The material sequenced was peripheral blood. This receptor was taken from a man in his fifties or sixties with acute or convalescent COVID-19. CDR3: CASSQPTSGGAGELFF. CDR3 DNA: TGCGCCAGCAGCCAACCCACTAGCGGGGGGGCCGGGGAGCTGTTTTTT.